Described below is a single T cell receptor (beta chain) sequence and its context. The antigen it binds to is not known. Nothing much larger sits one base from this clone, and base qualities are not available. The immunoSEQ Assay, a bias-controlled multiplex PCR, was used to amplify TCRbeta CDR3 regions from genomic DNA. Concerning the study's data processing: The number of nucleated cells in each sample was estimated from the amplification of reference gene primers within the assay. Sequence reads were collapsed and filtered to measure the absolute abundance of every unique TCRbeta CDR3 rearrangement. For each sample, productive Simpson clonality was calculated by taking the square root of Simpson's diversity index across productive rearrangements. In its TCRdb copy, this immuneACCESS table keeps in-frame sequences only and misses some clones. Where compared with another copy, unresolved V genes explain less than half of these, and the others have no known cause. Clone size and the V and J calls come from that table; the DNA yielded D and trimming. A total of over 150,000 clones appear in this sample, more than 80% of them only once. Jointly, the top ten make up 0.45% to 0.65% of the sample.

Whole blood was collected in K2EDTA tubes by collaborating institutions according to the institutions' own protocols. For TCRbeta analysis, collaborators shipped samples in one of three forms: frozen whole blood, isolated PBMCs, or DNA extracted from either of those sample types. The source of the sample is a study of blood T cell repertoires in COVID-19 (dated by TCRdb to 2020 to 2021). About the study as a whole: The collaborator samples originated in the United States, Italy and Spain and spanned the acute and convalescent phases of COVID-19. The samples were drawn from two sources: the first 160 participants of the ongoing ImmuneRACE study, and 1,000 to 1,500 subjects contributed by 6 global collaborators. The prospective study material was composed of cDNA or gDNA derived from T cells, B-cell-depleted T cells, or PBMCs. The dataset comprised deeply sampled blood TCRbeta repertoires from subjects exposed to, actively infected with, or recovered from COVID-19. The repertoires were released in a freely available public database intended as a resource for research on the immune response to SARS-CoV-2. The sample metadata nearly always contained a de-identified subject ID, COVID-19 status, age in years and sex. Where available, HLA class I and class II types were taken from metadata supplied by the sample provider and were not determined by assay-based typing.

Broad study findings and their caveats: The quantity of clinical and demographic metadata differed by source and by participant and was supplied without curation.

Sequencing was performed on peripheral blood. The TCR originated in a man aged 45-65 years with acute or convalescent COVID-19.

The CDR3 has the sequence CASSLVGGGNSPLHF. The bases are TGTGCCAGCAGCTTAGTCGGGGGAGGGAATTCACCCCTCCACTTT. Recombination joined TRBV11-2 with TRBJ1-6; the D gene is perhaps TRBD1, on 5 matching bases. Counted from cysteine to phenylalanine, this CDR3 has 15 amino acids. Here the CDR3 DNA is all that survives: 45 bases in frame from base 1. CDR1 and CDR2 are drawn from the germline V gene: SGHAT, FQNNGV. The junction shows trimming of 1 base on V and 7 bases on J, plus 11 bases between the germline ends.